This T cell receptor (beta chain) is drawn from a study of cytomegalovirus exposure and HLA in healthy donors. The overall study: As an earlier analysis found, some 170 million T cells yielded approximately 110 million unique TCR beta sequences. The study's findings and limits: Rare sequences made up most TCRs, while some public TCRs were found in many donors.

In the PCR, 60 Vbeta and 13 Jbeta primers were used. Only in-frame clones appear in the TCRdb table, and some are missing; sequencing was by immunoSEQ multiplex PCR. This sample has around 200,000 clones; around 79% occur once, and the top ten carry 4.4%. Details on this clone: Its antigen is not identified.

The germline gives CDR1 MGHRA, CDR2 YSYEKL. V lost 3 bases to trimming and J lost 6 bases; unmatched junction nucleotides: 3. The CDR3 length is 14 residues. The sequenced sample was PBMCs. The sequence derives from a woman aged 25 to 39 in good health and CMV-seropositive. The chain carries TRBV4-1 and TRBJ2-1, with 9 bases fitting TRBD1. DNA for the CDR3: TGCGCCAGCAGCCAGCCGGGACAGGGCAATGAGCAGTTCTTC. It encodes CASSQPGQGNEQFF.